This T cell receptor beta chain originates from a study of cytomegalovirus exposure and HLA in healthy donors. Looking at the study overall: As released early, the data held 70 million to 95 million unique TCRs from HLA-typed donors. General study findings and limits: The study dropped some indistinguishable V segments, TRBV6-2 and TRBV6-3 among them.

Both 60 Vbeta primers and 13 Jbeta primers went into the PCR. Some clones are missing from TCRdb's copy, which holds only in-frame ones; the method was immunoSEQ multiplex PCR. Of around 140,000 clones listed, roughly 8.8% are singletons. This clone was seen more than once but under ten times. Its antigen remains unidentified. Different DNA sequences within this sample yield the same CDR3. CDR3 length: 11 residues. From germline, CDR1 is MNHEY and CDR2 SMNVEV (reference sequence). With 5 bases removed from V and 5 bases from J, the gap between germline ends came to 5 bases. The sequence came from a woman in her thirties or forties in good health and CMV-seropositive. The rearrangement uses TRBV27 and TRBJ2-3; a weak D match, TRBD2 (5 bases). The specimen sequenced was PBMCs. Here the CDR3 DNA reads TGTGCCAGCAGTCGGGGAGATACGCAGTATTTT. Its translation is CASSRGDTQYF.